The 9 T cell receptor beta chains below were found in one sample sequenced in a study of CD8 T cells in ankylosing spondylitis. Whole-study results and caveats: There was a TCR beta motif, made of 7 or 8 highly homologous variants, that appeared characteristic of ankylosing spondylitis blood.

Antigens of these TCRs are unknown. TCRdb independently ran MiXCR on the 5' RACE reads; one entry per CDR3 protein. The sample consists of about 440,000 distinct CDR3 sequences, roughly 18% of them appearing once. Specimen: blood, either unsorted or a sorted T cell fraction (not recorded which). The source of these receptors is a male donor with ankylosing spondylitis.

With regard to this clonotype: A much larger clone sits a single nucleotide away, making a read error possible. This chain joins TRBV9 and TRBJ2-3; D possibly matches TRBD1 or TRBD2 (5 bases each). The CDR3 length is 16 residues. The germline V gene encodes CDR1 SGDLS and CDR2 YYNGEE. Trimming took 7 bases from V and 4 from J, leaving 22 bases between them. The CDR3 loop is CASGARDGLISDTQYF. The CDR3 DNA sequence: TGTGCCAGCGGCGCAAGGGACGGGCTCATTTCAGATACGCAGTATTTT.

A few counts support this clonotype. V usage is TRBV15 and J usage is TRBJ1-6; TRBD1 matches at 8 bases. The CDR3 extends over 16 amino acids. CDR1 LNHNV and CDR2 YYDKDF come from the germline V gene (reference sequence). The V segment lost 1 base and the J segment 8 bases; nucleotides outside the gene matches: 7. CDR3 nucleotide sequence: TGTGCCACCAGCAGAGGCCCGACAGGGGACGATTCACCCCTCCACTTT. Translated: CATSRGPTGDDSPLHF.

CDR3 residues: CASSQASRALHEQYF. The CDR3 region has the DNA TGCGCCAGCAGCCAAGCTTCAAGGGCACTCCACGAGCAGTACTTC. The J gene is TRBJ2-7, the V gene TRBV4-1; D unclear. V was cut by 1 base and J by 5 bases, with 15 bases left in between. This CDR3 spans 15 amino acids. CDR1 and CDR2 from the germline V gene are MGHRA and YSYEKL.

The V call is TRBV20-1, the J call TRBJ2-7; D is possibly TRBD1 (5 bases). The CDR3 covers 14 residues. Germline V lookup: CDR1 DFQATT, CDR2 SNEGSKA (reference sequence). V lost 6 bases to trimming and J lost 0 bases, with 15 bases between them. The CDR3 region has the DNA TGCAGTGCCCTTCTCGACAGCTTCTCCTACGAGCAGTACTTC. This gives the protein CSALLDSFSYEQYF.

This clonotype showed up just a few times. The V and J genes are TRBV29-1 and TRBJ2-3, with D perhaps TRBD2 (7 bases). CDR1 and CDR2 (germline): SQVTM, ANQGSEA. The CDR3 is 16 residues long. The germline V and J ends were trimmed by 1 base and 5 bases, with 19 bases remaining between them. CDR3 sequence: CSVEGGGGETRDTQYF. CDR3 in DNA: TGCAGCGTTGAAGGCGGGGGCGGAGAGACACGAGATACGCAGTATTTT.

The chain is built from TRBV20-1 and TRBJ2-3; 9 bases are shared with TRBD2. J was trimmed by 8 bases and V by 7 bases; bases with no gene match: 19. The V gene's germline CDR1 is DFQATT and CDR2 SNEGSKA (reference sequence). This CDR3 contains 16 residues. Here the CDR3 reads CSGPPRAGGDIGTQYF. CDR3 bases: TGCAGTGGCCCACCGCGCGCGGGAGGGGATATTGGTACGCAGTATTTT.

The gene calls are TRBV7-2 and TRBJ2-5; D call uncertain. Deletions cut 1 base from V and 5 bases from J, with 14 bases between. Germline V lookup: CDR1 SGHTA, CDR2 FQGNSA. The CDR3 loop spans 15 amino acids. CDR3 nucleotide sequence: TGTGCCAGCAGCTTAGGCGGCCTTTCAGCGGAGACCCAGTACTTC. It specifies CASSLGGLSAETQYF.

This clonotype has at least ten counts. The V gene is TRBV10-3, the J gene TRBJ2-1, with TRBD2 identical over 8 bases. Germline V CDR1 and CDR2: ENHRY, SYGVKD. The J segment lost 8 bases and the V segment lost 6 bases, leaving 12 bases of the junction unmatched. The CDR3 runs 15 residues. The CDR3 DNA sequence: TGTGCCATCAGGAAAACTAGCGGCCTTGGTGATGAGCAGTTCTTC. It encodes CAIRKTSGLGDEQFF.

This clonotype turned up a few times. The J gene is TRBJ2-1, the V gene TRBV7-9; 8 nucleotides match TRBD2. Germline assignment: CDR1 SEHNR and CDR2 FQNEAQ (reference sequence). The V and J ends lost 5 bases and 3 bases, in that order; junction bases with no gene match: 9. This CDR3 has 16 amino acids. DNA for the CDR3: TGTGCCAGCAGCGCCGAAGCGGGAGATATCTACAATGAGCAGTTCTTC. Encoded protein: CASSAEAGDIYNEQFF.